The sequence of this TCR beta chain was determined in a study of blood T cell repertoires in COVID-19. Study information: T cells, B-cell-depleted T cells, or PBMCs provided the cDNA or gDNA that served as material.

V lost 6 bases and J lost 5; bases outside the gene matches: 13. Germline values: CDR1 MGHRA, CDR2 YSYEKL. This CDR3 is built from 16 residues. In the original processing: Estimates of nucleated cell counts were drawn from the amplification of reference gene primers. Only in-frame clones appear in the TCRdb table, and some are missing; sequencing was by immunoSEQ multiplex PCR. V and J calls and clone size follow that table, whereas D and trimming were derived from the DNA. The sample shows fewer than 40,000 clones, around nine tenths of them seen only once. This clone was detected only once. This sequence joins TRBV4-1 and TRBJ2-5, with TRBD2 matching over 9 bases. Sample: peripheral blood. The origin of this receptor is a woman aged 70-85 years with active COVID-19. The CDR3 reads CASRLGNSGGQETQYF. For the CDR3, the DNA is TGCGCCAGCAGGCTGGGAAATAGCGGGGGACAGGAGACCCAGTACTTC.